A selection of T cell receptor beta chains follows, all from one sample in a study of cytomegalovirus exposure and HLA in healthy donors. Sequencing used immunoSEQ multiplex PCR; TCRdb keeps in-frame clones, though not all of them. The sample lists about 140,000 clones, roughly 75% occurring once. The sample comprised PBMCs. The receptors come from a man aged 25-40 years in good health and CMV-seronegative. Both conserved end residues are part of each CDR3. Fields, in order: V gene, J gene, CDR3 protein.

TRBV10-3	TRBJ1-1	CASREVMNTEAFF
TRBV4-1	TRBJ2-7	CASSQSPGLAGGIYEQYF
TRBV5-5	TRBJ1-4	CASSLYGGGEKLFF
TRBV7-9	TRBJ2-1	CASSLQLVVEQFF
TRBV2	TRBJ1-1	CASSFSRNTEAFF
TRBV6-6	TRBJ1-5	CASRAGTGVSNQPQHF
TRBV6-1	TRBJ1-5	CASRDRDRSNQPQNF
TRBV9	TRBJ2-1	CASSEALGREGEQQFF
TRBV27	TRBJ1-6	CASSLDRGSSPLHF
TRBV2	TRBJ1-2	CASSEKQGSAYGYTF
TRBV10-1	TRBJ2-3	CASMGQGAADTQYF
TRBV4-2	TRBJ2-2	CASSPRTGTSGSMGTGELFF
TRBV27	TRBJ2-7	CASSSYTGTGGYEQYF
TRBV7-9	TRBJ1-3	CASSIQGRVSGNTIYF
TRBV7-7	TRBJ2-7	CASSTGTSGRRDEQYF
TRBV19	TRBJ1-1	CASRAETGDPGPEAFF
TRBV14	TRBJ2-7	CASSQGGYPYEQYF
TRBV6-4	TRBJ1-1	CASREDRRNTEAFF
TRBV2	TRBJ2-7	CASSRIYEQYF
TRBV10-1	TRBJ2-7	CASSGQGDYEQYF
TRBV27	TRBJ2-1	CASSLSTGYNEQFF
TRBV2	TRBJ2-3	CASSANGGQGGDTQYF
TRBV5-4	TRBJ1-2	CASSGGVGYGYTF
TRBV28	TRBJ2-4	CASSSGQGGKNIQYF
TRBV6-5	TRBJ1-6	CASSYSGTGSNSPLHF
TRBV5-1	TRBJ1-3	CASSLEQGALNTIYF
TRBV2	TRBJ1-4	CASHKPLTGGEKLFF
TRBV7-2	TRBJ2-7	CASSTSGRPYEQYF
TRBV30	TRBJ2-1	CAWSLDTGLNEQFF
TRBV2	TRBJ1-2	CASSTRQGGYGYTF
TRBV14	TRBJ2-1	CASSLGDFFGTGEQFF
TRBV6-6	TRBJ1-2	CASSYSIDRQGYTF
TRBV7-9	TRBJ1-4	CASSPGQDTRKLFF
TRBV5-1	TRBJ1-2	CASSPGQDYGYTF
TRBV28	TRBJ1-6	CASTPRSAPLHF
TRBV30	TRBJ1-3	CAWSVSYLRDNSRNTIYF
TRBV30	TRBJ2-1	CAWGPGTSGPYYNEQFF
TRBV27	TRBJ1-5	CASSPRGQPQHF
TRBV7-9	TRBJ1-1	CASSSPAGTTNTEAFF
TRBV28	TRBJ1-1	CASTATGTGNTEAFF
TRBV18	TRBJ1-1	CASSPIQLGQGPSVAFF
TRBV5-6	TRBJ2-3	CASSLPTGVTPDTQYF
TRBV6-5	TRBJ1-4	CASRAGNFNEKLFF
TRBV28	TRBJ2-5	CASSLGSSGPQETQYF
TRBV5-1	TRBJ1-1	CASSLEVGREHYF
TRBV6-6	TRBJ1-1	CASSSGRNTEAFF
TRBV4-2	TRBJ1-1	CASSQDNGDTEAFF